This TCR beta chain was documented in a study of shared clonotypes between healthy human individuals. V lost 4 bases, J lost 0 bases, and 16 bases lay in between. CDR1 is MNHNS, CDR2 SASEGT, per germline. This CDR3 spans 17 amino acids. Produced via immunoSEQ multiplex PCR; TCRdb's table is partial and in-frame only. The repertoire includes roughly 2 million clones, 90% to 96% of them detected once, and roughly 0.13% sits in the top ten. The TCR originated in a young man in good health. Sequenced material: naive CD4+ T cells sorted from blood. As for subset: CD45RA+ positively selected. The rearrangement links TRBV6-1 to TRBJ1-5, with D possibly TRBD1 on 6 matching bases. CDR3 region: CASSGGWDTDSNQPQHF. The CDR3 DNA follows: TGTGCCAGCAGTGGGGGATGGGACACCGATAGCAATCAGCCCCAGCATTTT.